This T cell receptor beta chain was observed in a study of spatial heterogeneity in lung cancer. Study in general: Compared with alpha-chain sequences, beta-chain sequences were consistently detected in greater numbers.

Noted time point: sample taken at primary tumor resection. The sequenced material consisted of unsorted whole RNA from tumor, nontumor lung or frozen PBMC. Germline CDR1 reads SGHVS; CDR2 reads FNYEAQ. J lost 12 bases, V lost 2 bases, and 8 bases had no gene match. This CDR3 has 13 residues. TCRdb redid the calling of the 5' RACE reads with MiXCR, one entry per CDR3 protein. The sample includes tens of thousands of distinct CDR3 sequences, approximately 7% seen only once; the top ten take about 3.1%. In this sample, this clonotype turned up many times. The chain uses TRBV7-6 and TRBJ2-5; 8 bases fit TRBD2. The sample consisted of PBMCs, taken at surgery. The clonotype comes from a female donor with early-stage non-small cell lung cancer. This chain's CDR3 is CASSLQASGHKYF. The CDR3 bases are TGTGCCAGCAGCTTACAGGCTAGCGGGCATAAGTACTTC. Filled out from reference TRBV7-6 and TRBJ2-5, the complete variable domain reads GAGVSQSPRYKVTKRGQDVALRCDPISGHVSLYWYRQALGQGPEFLTYFNYEAQQDKSGLPNDRFSAERPEGSISTLTIQRTEQRDSAMYRCASSLQASGHKYFGPGTRLLVL.